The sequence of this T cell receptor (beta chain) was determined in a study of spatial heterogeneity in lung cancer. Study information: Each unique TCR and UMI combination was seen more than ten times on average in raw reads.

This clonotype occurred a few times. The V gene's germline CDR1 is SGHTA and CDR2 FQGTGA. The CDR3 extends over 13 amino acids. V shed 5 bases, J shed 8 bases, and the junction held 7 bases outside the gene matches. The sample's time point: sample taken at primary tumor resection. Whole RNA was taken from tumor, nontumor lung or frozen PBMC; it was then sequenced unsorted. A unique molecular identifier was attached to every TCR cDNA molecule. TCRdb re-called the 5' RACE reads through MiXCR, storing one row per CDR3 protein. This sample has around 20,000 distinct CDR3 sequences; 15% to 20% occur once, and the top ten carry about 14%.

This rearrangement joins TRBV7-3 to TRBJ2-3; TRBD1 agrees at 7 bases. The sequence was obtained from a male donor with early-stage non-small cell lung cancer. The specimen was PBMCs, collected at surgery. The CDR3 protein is CASSTNPGGTQYF. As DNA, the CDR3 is TGTGCCAGCAGCACCAACCCAGGGGGTACGCAGTATTTT. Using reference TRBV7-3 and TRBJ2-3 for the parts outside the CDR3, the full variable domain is GAGVSQTPSNKVTEKGKYVELRCDPISGHTALYWYRQSLGQGPEFLIYFQGTGAADDSGLPNDRFFAVRPEGSVSTLKIQRTERGDSAVYLCASSTNPGGTQYFGPGTRLTVL.